The clone carrying this T cell receptor (beta chain) is judged medium-sized. Germline CDR1 reads SQVTM; CDR2 reads ANQGSEA. This CDR3 spans 14 amino acids. The V end was cut by 2 bases, the J end by 1 base, with 9 bases between. The sample is drawn from a study of siplizumab effects on memory and regulatory T cells. Assayed TCR templates numbered about 90,000 for each sample. Assay: immunoSEQ multiplex PCR; the TCRdb copy retains only in-frame clones and omits some. Here the sample spans some 7,200 clones, more than 60% being singletons. This receptor was taken from a human donor in good health. Sequencing used effector memory CD8+ T cells sorted from blood. Documented subset: unstimulated CD8+ effector memory T cells. The chain employs TRBV29-1 and TRBJ2-1; the D is unclear. The CDR3 sequence: CSVEMYGSYNEQFF. CDR3 DNA: TGCAGCGTTGAAATGTACGGTTCCTACAATGAGCAGTTCTTC.